The 5 T cell receptor beta chains given below trace back to one sample, sequenced in a study of T cells after yellow fever vaccination. One entry per CDR3 protein, called by TCRdb with MiXCR from the 5' RACE reads. Of under 500,000 distinct CDR3 sequences listed, around a sixth are singletons. The sample here was PBMCs, taken before the yellow fever booster vaccination. These receptor sequences come from a man younger than 35 who received the YFV17D yellow fever vaccine.

The rearrangement links TRBV4-3 to TRBJ2-1, with D tentatively TRBD2 (5 bases). Looked up from germline, CDR1 is LGHNA and CDR2 is YSLEER. V dropped 3 bases and J dropped 12 bases, with 12 bases sitting between them. The CDR3 covers 12 residues. The CDR3 DNA sequence: TGCGCCAGCAGCCATCACTCCGGGGTGCAGTTCTTC. Translating it yields CASSHHSGVQFF.

The rearrangement joins TRBV7-3 to TRBJ2-1; possibly TRBD1 or TRBD2 for D (5 bases each). CDR1 SGHTA and CDR2 FQGTGA come from the germline V gene. V dropped 5 bases and J dropped 9 bases, with 11 bases sitting between them. This CDR3 is built from 12 residues. CDR3 sequence reads: CASSLYGGEQFF. CDR3 DNA: TGTGCCAGCAGCCTCTATGGGGGTGAGCAGTTCTTC. Filled out from reference TRBV7-3 and TRBJ2-1, the complete variable domain reads GAGVSQTPSNKVTEKGKYVELRCDPISGHTALYWYRQSLGQGPEFLIYFQGTGAADDSGLPNDRFFAVRPEGSVSTLKIQRTERGDSAVYLCASSLYGGEQFFGPGTRLTVL.

V usage is TRBV25-1 and J usage is TRBJ1-1; D may be TRBD1 (5 bases). With 3 bases removed from V and 0 bases from J, the gap between germline ends came to 11 bases. This CDR3 contains 15 residues. Germline-derived CDR1 and CDR2 are MGHDK and SYGVNS. CDR3 nucleotides: TGTGCCAGCAGTGAGAGGGGCAGATTGAACACTGAAGCTTTCTTT. This codes for CASSERGRLNTEAFF.

This clonotype was counted only a few times. The CDR3 loop reads CATSPRVSTNEKLFF. The DNA of the CDR3 is TGTGCCACCAGCCCGCGAGTTTCAACTAATGAAAAACTGTTTTTT. V is TRBV15 and J is TRBJ1-4; D remains ambiguous. Trimming took 5 bases from V and 0 from J, leaving 10 bases between them. There are 15 residues in the CDR3. Germline V gene sequence: CDR1 LNHNV, CDR2 YYDKDF (reference sequence).

This clonotype was found a few times. The V gene is TRBV29-1, the J gene TRBJ2-1, with TRBD2 identical over 9 bases. After removal of 6 bases from V and 6 bases from J, the junction contained 12 bases not matched to a gene. This CDR3 region has 15 residues. CDR1 is SQVTM and CDR2 is ANQGSEA in the germline V gene. The CDR3 loop reads CSVLGGGAIINEQFF. CDR3 nucleotides: TGCAGCGTACTGGGCGGGGGGGCAATCATCAATGAGCAGTTCTTC.